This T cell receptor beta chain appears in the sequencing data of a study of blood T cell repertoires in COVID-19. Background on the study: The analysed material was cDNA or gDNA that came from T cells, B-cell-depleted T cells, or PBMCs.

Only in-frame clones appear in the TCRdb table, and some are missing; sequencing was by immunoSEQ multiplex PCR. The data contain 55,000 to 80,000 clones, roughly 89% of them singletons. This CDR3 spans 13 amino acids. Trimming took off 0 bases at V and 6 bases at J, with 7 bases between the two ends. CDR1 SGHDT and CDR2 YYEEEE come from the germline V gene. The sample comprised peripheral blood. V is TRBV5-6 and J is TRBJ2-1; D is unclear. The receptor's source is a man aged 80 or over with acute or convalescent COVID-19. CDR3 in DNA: TGTGCCAGCAGCTTGGGACACCTCAATGAGCAGTTCTTC. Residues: CASSLGHLNEQFF.